This TCR beta chain was recovered during a study of blood T cell repertoires in COVID-19. Study information: PBMCs, B-cell-depleted T cells, or T cells were the source of the cDNA or gDNA that made up the material.

In the authors' methods: Reference gene primer amplification yielded estimated nucleated cell counts. Data came from immunoSEQ multiplex PCR; TCRdb stores just in-frame clones and leaves some out. The D gene and trimming were derived from the DNA, and the V and J assignments and clone size from that table. Here the sample spans around 250,000 clones, around four fifths being singletons. Germline V gene data show CDR1 as SGHRS and CDR2 as YFSETQ. The CDR3 is 17 amino acids. J gave up 4 bases and V 5 bases, and 14 bases lay outside the gene matches. Material for sequencing was peripheral blood. This rearrangement joins TRBV5-1 to TRBJ2-2; 7 nucleotides agree with TRBD2. This TCR was recovered from a man at least 80 years old with acute or convalescent COVID-19. The CDR3 nucleotides are TGCGCCAGCAGGGCCGGGACTACCCAATGGGGCACCGGGGAGCTGTTTTTT. It specifies CASRAGTTQWGTGELFF.